The rows below give T cell receptor beta chains drawn from one sample of a study of graft-versus-host responses after intestinal transplantation. For these receptors, no antigen is known. The table came from immunoSEQ multiplex PCR; TCRdb's copy has only in-frame clones and leaves some out. The sample lists about 36,000 clones, roughly 94% occurring once. Sequenced material: unstimulated CD4+ T cells sorted from spleen or lymph node cells, taken before transplant. These receptors were collected from a human donor who was the organ donor for an intestinal transplant. Each CDR3 is given with its conserved first and last residue. A D gene is named only where the DNA matches it firmly. Where a row states a size, it is once, few, many or the class of an expanded clone; other rows omit it.

J,V,D,size,CDR3,DNA
TRBJ1-5,TRBV7-2,-,-,CASTLGRSNQPQHF,TGTGCCAGCACACTTGGGCGTAGCAATCAGCCCCAGCATTTT
TRBJ1-2,TRBV6-5,TRBD1,-,CASSYHSGGEGYGYTF,TGTGCCAGCAGTTACCACTCAGGGGGAGAGGGCTATGGCTACACCTTC
TRBJ2-2,TRBV7-2,-,-,CASSPRRLVQGGELFF,TGTGCCAGCAGCCCCCGGCGACTAGTTCAGGGCGGGGAGCTGTTTTTT
TRBJ2-3,TRBV7-9,-,-,CASSLSGSTDTQYF,TGTGCCAGCAGCTTATCTGGCAGCACAGATACGCAGTATTTT
TRBJ1-2,TRBV7-9,-,-,CASSLAQWDYGYTF,TGTGCCAGCAGCTTAGCACAGTGGGACTATGGCTACACCTTC
TRBJ2-5,TRBV4-3,TRBD2,-,CASSPLAGGTRETQYF,TGCGCCAGCAGCCCCCTAGCGGGGGGTACTCGTGAGACCCAGTACTTC
TRBJ1-3,TRBV28,-,-,CASSFQAGNTIYF,TGTGCCAGCAGTTTTCAAGCCGGAAACACCATATATTTT
TRBJ1-5,TRBV15,-,-,CATSRDFMPGHNSNQPQHF,TGTGCCACCAGCAGAGATTTTATGCCAGGACACAATAGCAATCAGCCCCAGCATTTT
TRBJ1-6,TRBV7-2,TRBD1,-,CASSLARQGNSPLHF,TGTGCCAGCAGCTTGGCAAGACAGGGGAATTCACCCCTCCACTTT
TRBJ2-3,TRBV7-2,-,-,CASSLAPWGTDTQYF,TGTGCCAGCAGCTTAGCGCCCTGGGGCACAGATACGCAGTATTTT
TRBJ2-7,TRBV7-2,-,-,CASSLILKRSGVEQYF,TGTGCCAGCAGCCTTATTCTTAAGAGGTCAGGGGTCGAGCAGTACTTC
TRBJ1-1,TRBV6-6,TRBD1,-,CASSDNRGTEAFF,TGTGCCAGCAGTGACAACAGGGGGACTGAAGCTTTCTTT
TRBJ2-3,TRBV7-8,-,-,CASSLDLLTDTQYF,TGTGCCAGCAGCTTAGACTTGCTCACAGATACGCAGTATTTT
TRBJ1-4,TRBV7-9,-,-,CASSPSRIGATNEKLFF,TGTGCCAGCAGCCCCTCCCGGATAGGGGCAACTAATGAAAAACTGTTTTTT
TRBJ2-5,TRBV27,-,-,CASGRLRETQYF,TGTGCCAGCGGGCGCCTCAGAGAGACCCAGTACTTC
TRBJ1-2,TRBV5-1,-,-,CASSLAIYGYGYTF,TGCGCCAGCAGTCTAGCCATCTACGGCTATGGCTACACCTTC
TRBJ1-1,TRBV11-2,TRBD1,-,CASSFVRGNPRHTEAFF,TGTGCCAGCAGCTTTGTCAGGGGGAATCCCCGTCACACTGAAGCTTTCTTT
TRBJ1-2,TRBV7-2,-,-,CASSLGGGSGYTF,TGTGCCAGCAGCTTAGGCGGGGGAAGTGGCTACACCTTC
TRBJ1-6,TRBV30,-,-,CAWSGAGSYNSPLHF,TGTGCCTGGAGTGGGGCAGGCTCCTATAATTCACCCCTCCACTTT
TRBJ2-5,TRBV5-5,-,few,CASSFQETQYF,TGTGCCAGCAGCTTCCAAGAGACCCAGTACTTC
TRBJ2-5,TRBV6-1,-,once,CASSWTYQETQYF,TGTGCCAGCAGCTGGACGTACCAAGAGACCCAGTACTTC
TRBJ1-2,TRBV9,-,-,CASSVGGRGYTF,TGTGCCAGCAGCGTTGGAGGGCGGGGCTACACCTTC
TRBJ1-2,TRBV18,-,-,CASSPGTAYGYTF,TGTGCCAGCTCACCAGGGACGGCTTATGGCTACACCTTC
TRBJ2-3,TRBV7-2,TRBD2,-,CAIRAGGRTDTQYF,TGTGCCATCCGAGCGGGGGGACGCACAGATACGCAGTATTTT
TRBJ1-5,TRBV19,-,-,CASSIDRGGFRGNQPQHF,TGTGCCAGTAGTATAGATCGCGGGGGATTTAGGGGAAATCAGCCCCAGCATTTT
TRBJ1-1,TRBV25-1,TRBD1,once,CASSERTGNTEAFF,TGTGCCAGCAGTGAACGGACAGGTAACACTGAAGCTTTCTTT